This T cell receptor (beta chain) comes out of a study of technical replicates of blood from a few donors. Assay: immunoSEQ multiplex PCR; the TCRdb copy retains only in-frame clones and omits some. The sample includes some 80,000 clones, around 94% of them seen just once. This clone was recorded only once. The CDR3 is 14 residues long. CDR1 is MDHEN, CDR2 SYDVKM, per germline. Trimming shortened V by 0 bases and J by 3 bases, and 8 bases separated the two germline ends. Sequencing was done on a sample of T cells isolated from PBMCs. The clonotype comes from a human donor in good health. This rearrangement joins TRBV28 to TRBJ1-2; D is unclear. In DNA, the CDR3 is TGTGCCAGCAGTTTATGGCCGGGAGACTATGGCTACACCTTC. Protein product: CASSLWPGDYGYTF.